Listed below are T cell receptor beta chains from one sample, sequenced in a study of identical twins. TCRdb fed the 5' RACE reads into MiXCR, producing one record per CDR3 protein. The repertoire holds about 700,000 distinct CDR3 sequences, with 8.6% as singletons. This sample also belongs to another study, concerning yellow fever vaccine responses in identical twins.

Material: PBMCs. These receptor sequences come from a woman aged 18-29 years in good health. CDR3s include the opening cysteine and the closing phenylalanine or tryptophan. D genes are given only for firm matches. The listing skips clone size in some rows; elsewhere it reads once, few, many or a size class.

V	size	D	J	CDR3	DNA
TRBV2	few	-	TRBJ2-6	CASSGGGSSGANVLTF	TGTGCCAGCAGTGGGGGAGGAAGCTCTGGGGCCAACGTCCTGACTTTC
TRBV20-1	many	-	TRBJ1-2	CSARGTENYGYTF	TGCAGTGCTAGAGGCACGGAAAACTATGGCTACACCTTC
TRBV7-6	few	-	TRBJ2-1	CASSDPGSPGNEQFF	TGTGCCAGCAGCGACCCGGGGTCCCCTGGCAATGAGCAGTTCTTC
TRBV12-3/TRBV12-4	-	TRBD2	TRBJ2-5	CASRPYSGDHQETQYF	TGTGCCAGCAGACCCTATAGCGGGGATCATCAAGAGACCCAGTACTTC
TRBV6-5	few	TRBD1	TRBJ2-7	CASSSPNRGIYEQYF	TGTGCCAGCAGTTCCCCCAACAGGGGGATCTACGAGCAGTACTTC
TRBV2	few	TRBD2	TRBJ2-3	CAVQSGGATDTQYF	TGTGCCGTACAAAGCGGGGGGGCGACAGATACGCAGTATTTT
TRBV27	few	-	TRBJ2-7	CASSLGDPPYEQYF	TGTGCCAGCAGTTTGGGGGACCCCCCCTACGAGCAGTACTTC
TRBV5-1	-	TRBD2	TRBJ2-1	CASSLLAGEYNEQFF	TGCGCCAGCAGCTTGCTAGCGGGGGAATACAATGAGCAGTTCTTC
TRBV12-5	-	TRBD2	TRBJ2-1	CASGLGTSGTKTYNEQFF	TGTGCTAGTGGTTTGGGGACTAGCGGGACCAAAACCTACAATGAGCAGTTCTTC
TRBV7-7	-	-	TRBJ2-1	CASSLKSGTYNEQFF	TGTGCTAGCAGCTTAAAGTCAGGGACGTACAATGAGCAGTTCTTC
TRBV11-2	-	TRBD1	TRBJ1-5	CASSPGTENQPQHF	TGTGCCAGCAGTCCCGGGACAGAAAATCAGCCCCAGCATTTT
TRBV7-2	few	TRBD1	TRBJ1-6	CASSFSGTDNSPLHF	TGTGCCAGCAGCTTCTCCGGGACAGACAATTCACCCCTCCACTTT
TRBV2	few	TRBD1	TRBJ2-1	CASTPPEGQGYNEQFF	TGTGCCAGCACCCCCCCGGAGGGACAGGGTTACAATGAGCAGTTCTTC
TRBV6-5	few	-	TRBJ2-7	CASSYSGTVYEQYF	TGTGCCAGCAGTTACTCGGGGACTGTCTACGAGCAGTACTTC
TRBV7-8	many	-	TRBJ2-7	CASSRTGSYEQYF	TGTGCCAGCAGTCGAACAGGGTCCTACGAGCAGTACTTC
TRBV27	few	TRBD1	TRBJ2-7	CASRNRGHEQYF	TGTGCCAGCAGGAACAGGGGTCACGAGCAGTACTTC
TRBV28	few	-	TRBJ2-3	CASSQGPGIASTDTQYF	TGTGCCAGCAGTCAAGGACCCGGGATAGCGAGCACAGATACGCAGTATTTT